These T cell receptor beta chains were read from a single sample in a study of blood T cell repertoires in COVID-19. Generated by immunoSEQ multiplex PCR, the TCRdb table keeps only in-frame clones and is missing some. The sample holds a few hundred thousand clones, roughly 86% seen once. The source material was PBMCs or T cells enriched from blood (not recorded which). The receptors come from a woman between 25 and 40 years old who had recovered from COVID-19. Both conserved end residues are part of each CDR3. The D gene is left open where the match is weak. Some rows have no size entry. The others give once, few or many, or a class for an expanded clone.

CDR3: CASSPQGQGGGNQPQHF
DNA: TGTGCCAGCAGTCCCCAAGGTCAGGGCGGGGGCAATCAGCCCCAGCATTTT
J: TRBJ1-5
D: -
size: once
V: TRBV28

CDR3: CASSLDRGTYEQYF
DNA: TGCGCCAGCAGCTTGGACAGGGGAACCTACGAGCAGTACTTC
J: TRBJ2-7
D: TRBD1
size: -
V: TRBV5-1

CDR3: CASSLIRPEAFF
DNA: TGTGCCAGCAGCTTAATTCGTCCTGAAGCTTTCTTT
J: TRBJ1-1
D: -
size: -
V: TRBV7-9

CDR3: CASSPDRVHYEQYF
DNA: TGTGCCAGCAGTCCGGACAGGGTCCACTACGAGCAGTACTTC
J: TRBJ2-7
D: TRBD1
size: few
V: TRBV6-5

CDR3: CAIGGTNEKLFF
DNA: TGTGCCATCGGGGGGACTAATGAAAAACTGTTTTTT
J: TRBJ1-4
D: -
size: -
V: TRBV19

CDR3: CASSESFEYGYTF
DNA: TGTGCCAGCAGTGAAAGTTTTGAGTATGGCTACACCTTC
J: TRBJ1-2
D: -
size: -
V: TRBV6-1

CDR3: CASSYSGTGTEKLFF
DNA: TGTGCCAGCAGCTACTCCGGGACAGGGACTGAAAAACTGTTTTTT
J: TRBJ1-4
D: TRBD1
size: -
V: TRBV6-5

CDR3: CASSLGLETQYF
DNA: TGTGCCAGCAGTTTAGGTCTAGAGACCCAGTACTTC
J: TRBJ2-5
D: -
size: once
V: TRBV12-3/TRBV12-4

CDR3: CASSPHPRLAVTYNEQFF
DNA: TGTGCCAGCAGCCCCCACCCGCGACTAGCGGTGACCTACAATGAGCAGTTCTTC
J: TRBJ2-1
D: TRBD2
size: -
V: TRBV3-1/TRBV3-2

CDR3: CASSVSGRWPYEQYF
DNA: TGTGCCAGCAGCGTAAGCGGGAGATGGCCCTACGAGCAGTACTTC
J: TRBJ2-7
D: TRBD2
size: -
V: TRBV7-9

CDR3: CASRNSGQPNTEAFF
DNA: TGTGCCAGCAGGAATTCGGGACAGCCGAACACTGAAGCTTTCTTT
J: TRBJ1-1
D: TRBD1
size: -
V: TRBV13

CDR3: CSVEFGRRYNEQFF
DNA: TGCAGCGTTGAATTCGGACGGAGGTACAATGAGCAGTTCTTC
J: TRBJ2-1
D: -
size: -
V: TRBV29-1

CDR3: CASSLGNGKNEKLFF
DNA: TGTGCCAGCAGCTTAGGTAACGGTAAAAATGAAAAACTGTTTTTT
J: TRBJ1-4
D: -
size: -
V: TRBV7-6

CDR3: CASSPPEGQGAHGYTF
DNA: TGTGCCAGCTCACCACCGGAGGGACAGGGGGCCCATGGCTACACCTTC
J: TRBJ1-2
D: TRBD1
size: once
V: TRBV18

CDR3: CASSKKQDHYYGYTF
DNA: TGTGCCAGCAGCAAGAAACAGGACCATTACTATGGCTACACCTTC
J: TRBJ1-2
D: -
size: -
V: TRBV21-1

CDR3: CASSHRLGAESTDTQYF
DNA: TGTGCCAGCAGCCATCGGCTGGGAGCGGAGAGCACAGATACGCAGTATTTT
J: TRBJ2-3
D: -
size: -
V: TRBV14

CDR3: CASSTGTGIRQPQHF
DNA: TGTGCCAGCAGCACCGGGACAGGGATCCGACAGCCCCAGCATTTT
J: TRBJ1-5
D: TRBD1
size: once
V: TRBV6-5

CDR3: CALLSGNSINTEAFF
DNA: TGTGCCTTATTGAGCGGGAATAGTATCAACACTGAAGCTTTCTTT
J: TRBJ1-1
D: -
size: -
V: TRBV30

CDR3: CSVERRQGAGEAFF
DNA: TGCAGCGTTGAACGCCGACAGGGGGCTGGTGAGGCTTTCTTT
J: TRBJ1-1
D: TRBD1
size: -
V: TRBV29-1

CDR3: CASSFSGTSGSIDTQYF
DNA: TGCGCCAGCAGCTTTTCGGGGACTAGCGGGAGTATAGATACGCAGTATTTT
J: TRBJ2-3
D: TRBD2
size: -
V: TRBV5-1

CDR3: CASSIMTFRSGTEAFF
DNA: TGTGCCAGTAGTATTATGACTTTCCGATCCGGCACTGAAGCTTTCTTT
J: TRBJ1-1
D: -
size: -
V: TRBV19

CDR3: CASSSVRTGEYEKLFF
DNA: TGTGCCAGTAGTTCAGTGCGGACAGGGGAGTATGAAAAACTGTTTTTT
J: TRBJ1-4
D: TRBD1
size: -
V: TRBV19

CDR3: CATSRDPGSTYEQYF
DNA: TGTGCCACCAGCAGAGATCCAGGCTCGACCTACGAGCAGTACTTC
J: TRBJ2-7
D: -
size: few
V: TRBV15

CDR3: CASTRGRTSTDTQYF
DNA: TGTGCCAGTACTCGCGGGAGGACTAGCACAGATACGCAGTATTTT
J: TRBJ2-3
D: TRBD2
size: -
V: TRBV19

CDR3: CASSEQGAPIGYGYTF
DNA: TGTGCCAGCAGTGAACAGGGGGCTCCCATCGGCTATGGCTACACCTTC
J: TRBJ1-2
D: TRBD1
size: -
V: TRBV2

CDR3: CATSRGTGNSGNTIYF
DNA: TGTGCCACCAGCAGAGGGACAGGGAACTCTGGAAACACCATATATTTT
J: TRBJ1-3
D: TRBD1
size: -
V: TRBV15

CDR3: CASSLAGGLTEAFF
DNA: TGTGCCAGCAGCCTGGCGGGGGGCCTCACTGAAGCTTTCTTT
J: TRBJ1-1
D: -
size: -
V: TRBV27

CDR3: CASSQNRDSNQPQHF
DNA: TGCGCCAGCAGCCAGAACAGGGATAGCAATCAGCCCCAGCATTTT
J: TRBJ1-5
D: -
size: -
V: TRBV4-1

CDR3: CASSPPGLAGFNEQFF
DNA: TGTGCCAGCTCACCACCTGGACTAGCGGGATTCAATGAGCAGTTCTTC
J: TRBJ2-1
D: TRBD2
size: -
V: TRBV18

CDR3: CASSPQGNTEAFF
DNA: TGTGCCAGCAGCCCCCAGGGCAACACTGAAGCTTTCTTT
J: TRBJ1-1
D: -
size: -
V: TRBV11-3

CDR3: CASSVGLAYNQETQYF
DNA: TGTGCCAGCAGCGTAGGGCTAGCGTACAACCAAGAGACCCAGTACTTC
J: TRBJ2-5
D: -
size: -
V: TRBV9

CDR3: CAWSPHQEAYEQYF
DNA: TGTGCCTGGAGCCCGCACCAGGAAGCCTACGAGCAGTACTTC
J: TRBJ2-7
D: -
size: -
V: TRBV30

CDR3: CASSIGRGIYGYTF
DNA: TGTGCCAGTAGTATAGGCAGGGGTATATATGGCTACACCTTC
J: TRBJ1-2
D: -
size: -
V: TRBV19

CDR3: CASSLSLERQETQYF
DNA: TGTGCCAGCAGCTTGTCCTTAGAGCGCCAAGAGACCCAGTACTTC
J: TRBJ2-5
D: -
size: -
V: TRBV5-4

CDR3: CASSHHAQGKGEQFF
DNA: TGCGCCAGCAGCCACCACGCACAGGGGAAAGGTGAGCAGTTCTTC
J: TRBJ2-1
D: TRBD1
size: -
V: TRBV4-1

CDR3: CASTRRDRGNEKLFF
DNA: TGTGCCAGCACCCGGCGGGACAGGGGTAATGAAAAACTGTTTTTT
J: TRBJ1-4
D: TRBD1
size: -
V: TRBV5-6

CDR3: CASSLDRGTEAFF
DNA: TGTGCCAGCAGCCTCGACAGGGGCACTGAAGCTTTCTTT
J: TRBJ1-1
D: TRBD1
size: -
V: TRBV16

CDR3: CASSRSQGSYNEQFF
DNA: TGTGCCAGCAGCCGGAGCCAGGGCTCCTACAATGAGCAGTTCTTC
J: TRBJ2-1
D: -
size: -
V: TRBV27

CDR3: CASSPRTKTTDTQYF
DNA: TGTGCCAGCAGCCCCCGGACTAAGACCACAGATACGCAGTATTTT
J: TRBJ2-3
D: -
size: -
V: TRBV4-2

CDR3: CASSQEDGTDYNEQFF
DNA: TGTGCCAGCAGCCAGGAAGATGGGACAGACTACAATGAGCAGTTCTTC
J: TRBJ2-1
D: TRBD1
size: -
V: TRBV4-2

CDR3: CASSRTGARDIQYF
DNA: TGCGCCAGCAGCCGCACAGGGGCTCGGGACATTCAGTACTTC
J: TRBJ2-4
D: TRBD1
size: -
V: TRBV4-1

CDR3: CASSQSPGLALGEKLFF
DNA: TGTGCCAGCAGCCAATCACCGGGACTCGCACTGGGGGAAAAACTGTTTTTT
J: TRBJ1-4
D: -
size: -
V: TRBV14

CDR3: CASRGRTDTQYF
DNA: TGTGCCAGCAGGGGGCGAACAGATACGCAGTATTTT
J: TRBJ2-3
D: -
size: -
V: TRBV27

CDR3: CASSGDTVNEQFF
DNA: TGTGCCAGCAGCGGGGACACTGTAAATGAGCAGTTCTTC
J: TRBJ2-1
D: -
size: -
V: TRBV9

CDR3: CASSEGLATYEQYF
DNA: TGTGCCAGTAGTGAGGGACTAGCGACCTACGAGCAGTACTTC
J: TRBJ2-7
D: TRBD2
size: -
V: TRBV19

CDR3: CASSQEPAGSYEQYF
DNA: TGCGCCAGCAGCCAAGAACCAGCGGGGTCCTACGAGCAGTACTTC
J: TRBJ2-7
D: TRBD2
size: -
V: TRBV4-3

CDR3: CSATGGYGYTF
DNA: TGCAGTGCCACCGGGGGCTATGGCTACACCTTC
J: TRBJ1-2
D: -
size: few
V: TRBV20-1

CDR3: CASSFLPSSGRSDTQYF
DNA: TGTGCCAGCAGCTTCCTACCCTCTAGCGGGAGATCTGATACGCAGTATTTT
J: TRBJ2-3
D: TRBD2
size: -
V: TRBV7-2

CDR3: CASIQGRAGAGYNEQFF
DNA: TGTGCCAGCATCCAGGGGCGAGCGGGAGCGGGGTACAATGAGCAGTTCTTC
J: TRBJ2-1
D: TRBD2
size: -
V: TRBV11-2

CDR3: CASNSVRGSQPQHF
DNA: TGTGCCAGTAATAGCGTCAGGGGCAGCCAGCCCCAGCATTTT
J: TRBJ1-5
D: -
size: -
V: TRBV19

CDR3: CASSFGAGRAVYGGYTF
DNA: TGTGCCAGCAGTTTCGGCGCGGGGCGGGCGGTTTATGGGGGCTACACCTTC
J: TRBJ1-2
D: -
size: -
V: TRBV28

CDR3: CASRTLTSQNTEAFF
DNA: TGTGCCAGCAGGACGCTAACTAGCCAGAACACTGAAGCTTTCTTT
J: TRBJ1-1
D: -
size: -
V: TRBV25-1

CDR3: CASSLRRLAGEETQYF
DNA: TGTGCCAGCAGTCTGCGGAGACTAGCGGGAGAGGAGACCCAGTACTTC
J: TRBJ2-5
D: TRBD2
size: few
V: TRBV7-9

CDR3: CASSQGTGGKGGGYTF
DNA: TGTGCCAGCAGCCAAGGAACAGGGGGCAAAGGAGGTGGCTACACCTTC
J: TRBJ1-2
D: TRBD1
size: -
V: TRBV3-1/TRBV3-2

CDR3: CASSLWDRGNTGELFF
DNA: TGTGCCAGCAGCCTGTGGGACAGGGGGAACACCGGGGAGCTGTTTTTT
J: TRBJ2-2
D: TRBD1
size: -
V: TRBV27

CDR3: CASSLTDYGYTF
DNA: TGCGCCAGCAGCTTGACAGACTATGGCTACACCTTC
J: TRBJ1-2
D: -
size: -
V: TRBV5-1

CDR3: CATNQRFSDTQYF
DNA: TGCGCCACCAACCAACGGTTCTCAGATACGCAGTATTTT
J: TRBJ2-3
D: -
size: -
V: TRBV10-1

CDR3: CASSSQFPDTQYF
DNA: TGTGCCAGCAGCTCGCAGTTCCCAGATACGCAGTATTTT
J: TRBJ2-3
D: -
size: -
V: TRBV7-2

CDR3: CASSGTGVQYEQFF
DNA: TGTGCCAGCAGCGGGACAGGGGTACAGTATGAGCAGTTCTTC
J: TRBJ2-1
D: TRBD1
size: -
V: TRBV6-5